This T cell receptor beta chain was identified in a study of T cell responses to AZD1222 COVID-19 vaccine. Notes on the study in general: Unmutated variant regions are reportedly the target of nearly half of TCRs that are spike-specific. Clonal diversity may have been underestimated in mostly white British donors.

This table comes from immunoSEQ multiplex PCR, and its TCRdb copy is limited to in-frame clones, with some not included. This sample has fewer than 300,000 clones, with over 85% found just once. Germline CDR1 reads SGHKS; CDR2 reads YYEKEE (reference sequence). The CDR3 runs to 12 residues. Trimming shortened V by 4 bases and J by 3 bases, and 7 bases separated the two germline ends. Only a few counts were recorded for this clone. What it binds is not known. The TCR was taken from an adult in good health. Sequencing was performed on peripheral blood, taken on day 0 of AZD1222 vaccination. J is TRBJ1-1 and V is TRBV5-5; D unclear. The CDR3 nucleotides are TGTGCCAGCAGCGACTCATACACTGAAGCTTTCTTT. It encodes CASSDSYTEAFF.